This passage covers 20 T cell receptor beta chains from one sample sequenced in a study of blood T cell repertoires in COVID-19. The assay was immunoSEQ multiplex PCR, and TCRdb's table has in-frame clones only and misses some. There are 55,000 to 65,000 clones in the sample; 78% occur only once, and around 25% lies in the top ten. The sequencing sample was made of peripheral blood. All receptors come from a human donor in a cohort sampled during active COVID-19.

This clone was detected a few times. This chain connects TRBV5-1 to TRBJ2-1; D might be TRBD2 (5 bases). This CDR3 contains 14 residues. Germline loops: CDR1 SGHRS, CDR2 YFSETQ. The germline V and J ends were trimmed by 3 bases and 7 bases, with 14 bases remaining between them. The CDR3 DNA reads TGCGCCAGCAGCTGGATGGGAGAAAGAAATGAGCAGTTCTTC. The encoded protein is CASSWMGERNEQFF.

The rearrangement joins TRBV4-1 to TRBJ2-1; TRBD2 agrees at 12 bases. This CDR3 has 18 residues. In germline, CDR1 is MGHRA, CDR2 YSYEKL. The trim removed 2 bases at V and 4 bases at J, leaving 9 bases unmatched. The DNA for the CDR3 is TGCGCCAGCAGCCAAAGTGCGGGACTAGCGGGCTCATACAATGAGCAGTTCTTC. Amino acids: CASSQSAGLAGSYNEQFF.

This sequence joins TRBV6-4 and TRBJ2-7, with 7 bases lining up with TRBD1. V shed 2 bases and J 4 bases; nucleotides not matched to a gene: 11. The CDR3 is 16 amino acids. Germline CDR1 MRHNA, CDR2 SNTAGT. The CDR3 here is CASSDPPGQRIYEQYF. The CDR3 DNA reads as TGTGCCAGCAGTGACCCCCCGGGACAGAGGATTTACGAGCAGTACTTC.

CDR3 protein: CASSLSPGGTEAFF. The DNA of the CDR3 is TGCGCCAGCAGCTTGTCTCCAGGGGGGACTGAAGCTTTCTTT. The chain joins TRBV5-1 to TRBJ1-1; TRBD1 aligns across 7 bases. The junction had 5 bases not matched to a gene; V was cut back by 1 base and J by 5 bases. Germline V gives CDR1 SGHRS, CDR2 YFSETQ. CDR3 size: 14 residues.

V and J are TRBV20-1 and TRBJ2-7; 9 bases are a match to TRBD2. CDR3 length: 11 residues. CDR1 and CDR2 (germline): DFQATT, SNEGSKA (reference sequence). Trimming took 5 bases from V and 7 from J; bases not matched to a gene: 3. CDR3 coding DNA: TGCAGTGCTCTCGGACTAGCGGAGCAGTACTTC. Protein: CSALGLAEQYF.

J is TRBJ2-3 and V is TRBV9; a weak D match, TRBD2 (7 bases). Germline loops: CDR1 SGDLS, CDR2 YYNGEE. The length of the CDR3 is 16 residues. V was trimmed by 0 bases and J by 2 bases, leaving 13 bases between them. The CDR3 nucleotides read TGTGCCAGCAGCGTAGCTAGGGGGGGGAACACAGATACGCAGTATTTT. Its translation: CASSVARGGNTDTQYF. Together with reference TRBV9 and TRBJ2-3, the CDR3 gives the full variable domain: DSGVTQTPKHLITATGQRVTLRCSPRSGDLSVYWYQQSLDQGLQFLIQYYNGEERAKGNILERFSAQQFPDLHSELNLSSLELGDSALYFCASSVARGGNTDTQYFGPGTRLTVL.

The CDR3 loop reads CASSPGQGTGTGELFF. The CDR3 DNA sequence: TGTGCCAGCAGCCCAGGACAGGGGACTGGAACCGGGGAGCTGTTTTTT. V is TRBV11-3 and J is TRBJ2-2; 9 bases map to TRBD1. This CDR3 region has 16 residues. The ends lost 5 bases at V and 5 bases at J; junction bases unmatched: 9. Per germline, CDR1 SGHNT and CDR2 YENEEA.

This chain joins TRBV18 and TRBJ2-2; D unclear. The CDR3 consists of 15 residues. The V end was cut by 2 bases, the J end by 4 bases, with 11 bases between. Germline V lookup: CDR1 KGHSH, CDR2 LQKENI. Written as DNA, the CDR3 is TGTGCCAGCTCACCAAGGTCAGCGATCACCGGGGAGCTGTTTTTT. The encoded protein is CASSPRSAITGELFF.

This chain joins TRBV3-1 (or the pseudogene TRBV3-2) and TRBJ2-1, with a weak D call TRBD2 (7 bases). Trimming cost V 4 bases and J 0 bases, with 16 bases left between them. The CDR3 is made up of 17 amino acids. Germline V gene lookup returns CDR1 LGHDT and CDR2 YNNKEL (reference sequence). CDR3 loop: CASSLWEGGGSYNEQFF. The CDR3 region has the DNA TGTGCCAGCAGCCTCTGGGAGGGAGGGGGCTCCTACAATGAGCAGTTCTTC.

The chain is built from TRBV24-1 and TRBJ2-3, with 8 bases lining up with TRBD1. V dropped 4 bases and J dropped 3; count of bases not matched to a gene: 11. There are 17 residues in the CDR3. Germline CDR1 reads KGHDR; CDR2 reads SFDVKD. CDR3 protein: CATSDPTPTGVTDTQYF. In nucleotides, the CDR3 is TGTGCCACCAGTGACCCGACCCCGACAGGGGTTACAGATACGCAGTATTTT.

The DNA for the CDR3 is TGTGCCAGCGAACAGTTGGAAAAACTGTTTTTT. This encodes CASEQLEKLFF. The J gene is TRBJ1-4, the V gene TRBV28, with unresolved D. Trimming pared 8 bases from V and 8 bases from J, leaving 9 bases between. Germline V gene lookup returns CDR1 MDHEN and CDR2 SYDVKM. CDR3 length equals 11 residues.

This clone showed up just a few times. The chain has TRBV28 and TRBJ1-5, with a weak D call TRBD1 (6 bases). The CDR3 covers 15 residues. CDR1 and CDR2 (germline): MDHEN, SYDVKM. V was cut by 5 bases and J by 2 bases, with 13 bases left in between. CDR3 in amino acids: CASSPGTRGNQPQHF. The CDR3 nucleotides are TGTGCCAGCAGTCCCGGGACAAGGGGCAATCAGCCCCAGCATTTT.

The chain joins TRBV27 to TRBJ1-2, with 7 bases identical to TRBD1. The V segment lost 4 bases and the J segment 4 bases; nucleotides outside the gene matches: 15. The CDR3 has 17 amino acids. From germline, CDR1 is MNHEY and CDR2 SMNVEV (reference sequence). CDR3: CASSSRTGTAISYGYTF. CDR3 bases: TGTGCCAGCAGTTCCAGGACAGGCACTGCAATAAGCTATGGCTACACCTTC.

This chain joins TRBV6-5 and TRBJ1-1; D might be TRBD1 (6 bases). Between the trimmed V and J ends, which lost 6 bases and 1 base, there was a span of 15 bases. CDR3 length: 15 amino acids. CDR1 and CDR2 (germline): MNHEY, SVGAGI. The CDR3 DNA sequence: TGTGCCAGCAGCGGACCGGGACACGCGAACACTGAAGCTTTCTTT. Translation: CASSGPGHANTEAFF.

Only a few counts were recorded for this clone. The J gene is TRBJ1-1, the V gene TRBV11-2, with D perhaps TRBD1 (5 bases). The CDR3 is 14 amino acids. V was pared by 1 base and J by 4 bases, with 10 bases between. The germline V gene encodes CDR1 SGHAT and CDR2 FQNNGV. CDR3 amino acids: CASSLVGGSTEAFF. As DNA, the CDR3 is TGTGCCAGCAGCTTAGTGGGGGGAAGCACTGAAGCTTTCTTT.

This chain uses TRBV5-8 with TRBJ2-1, with D perhaps TRBD2 (6 bases). CDR1 is SGHTS and CDR2 is YDEGEE in the germline V gene. The CDR3 extends over 15 amino acids. Trimming pared 2 bases from V and 6 bases from J, leaving 15 bases between. The CDR3 reads CASSFAGQGLNEQFF. As DNA, the CDR3 is TGTGCCAGCAGCTTCGCTGGCCAGGGACTCAATGAGCAGTTCTTC.

The chain carries TRBV11-3 and TRBJ2-2; TRBD2 matches at 8 bases. The junction had 16 bases not matched to a gene; V was cut back by 7 bases and J by 6 bases. The germline gives CDR1 SGHNT, CDR2 YENEEA. The CDR3 totals 17 residues. DNA of the CDR3: TGTGCCAGCACTCCCCCGGGGGGGATAGGCGGTCCCGGGGAGCTGTTTTTT. Amino acids: CASTPPGGIGGPGELFF.

This clone appeared once. CDR3 sequence reads: CASSYREGGRYEQYF. The CDR3 nucleotides are TGTGCCAGCAGTTATCGGGAGGGGGGGAGATACGAGCAGTACTTC. The genes are TRBV6-2 or TRBV6-3 and TRBJ2-7; 8 bases fit TRBD2. V shed 3 bases, J shed 4 bases, and the junction held 8 bases outside the gene matches. The CDR3 is made up of 15 amino acids. Germline CDR1 reads MNHEY; CDR2 reads SVGEGT.

V is TRBV3-1 (or the pseudogene TRBV3-2) and J is TRBJ1-1, with TRBD1 matching over 9 bases. Trimming removed 4 bases from V and 11 bases from J; junction bases left unmatched: 14. The germline CDR1 and CDR2 sequences are LGHDT and YNNKEL (reference sequence). The CDR3 totals 15 residues. The CDR3 reads CASSPATGTGSIAFF. The CDR3 bases are TGTGCCAGCAGCCCCGCCACCGGGACAGGGTCAATCGCTTTCTTT.

This clone was seen just once. This chain joins TRBV5-4 and TRBJ1-5; D is perhaps TRBD1 (6 bases). Germline CDR1 is SGHNT and CDR2 is YYREEE (reference sequence). Trimming took off 0 bases at V and 6 bases at J, with 13 bases between the two ends. This CDR3 region has 15 residues. The CDR3 reads CASSLDRGFSQPQHF. The CDR3 DNA reads as TGTGCCAGCAGCTTGGATAGGGGGTTCAGTCAGCCCCAGCATTTT.